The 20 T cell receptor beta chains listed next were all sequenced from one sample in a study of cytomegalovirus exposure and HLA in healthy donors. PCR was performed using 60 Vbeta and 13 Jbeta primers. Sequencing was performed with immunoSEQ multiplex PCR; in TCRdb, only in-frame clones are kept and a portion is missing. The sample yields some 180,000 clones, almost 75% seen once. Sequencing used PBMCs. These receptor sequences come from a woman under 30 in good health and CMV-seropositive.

The CDR3 here is CASSYGQGGTEAFF. CDR3 nucleotide sequence: TGTGCCAGCAGCTACGGACAGGGTGGCACTGAAGCTTTCTTT. The chain joins TRBV7-9 to TRBJ1-1; 8 bases line up with TRBD1. This CDR3 has 14 amino acids. J gave up 4 bases and V 4 bases, and 5 bases lay outside the gene matches. Germline lookup yields CDR1 SEHNR and CDR2 FQNEAQ (reference sequence). Combining the CDR3 with reference TRBV7-9 and TRBJ1-1 gives the whole variable domain DTGVSQNPRHKITKRGQNVTFRCDPISEHNRLYWYRQTLGQGPEFLTYFQNEAQLEKSRLLSDRFSAERPKGSFSTLEIQRTEQGDSAMYLCASSYGQGGTEAFFGQGTRLTVV.

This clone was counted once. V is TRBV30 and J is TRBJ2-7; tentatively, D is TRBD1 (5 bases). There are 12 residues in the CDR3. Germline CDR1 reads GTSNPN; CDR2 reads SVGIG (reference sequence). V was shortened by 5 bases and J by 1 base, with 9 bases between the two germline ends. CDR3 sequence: CAWSQGSYEQYF. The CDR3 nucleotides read TGTGCCTGGTCCCAGGGATCCTACGAGCAGTACTTC. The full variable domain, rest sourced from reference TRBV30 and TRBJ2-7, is SQTIHQWPATLVQPVGSPLSLECTVEGTSNPNLYWYRQAAGRGLQLLFYSVGIGQISSEVPQNLSASRPQDRQFILSSKKLLLSDSGFYLCAWSQGSYEQYFGPGTRLTVT.

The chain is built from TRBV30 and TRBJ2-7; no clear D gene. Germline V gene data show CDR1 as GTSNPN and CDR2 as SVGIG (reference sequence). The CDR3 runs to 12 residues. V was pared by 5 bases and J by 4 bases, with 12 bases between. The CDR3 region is CAWQKSHYEQYF. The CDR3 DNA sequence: TGTGCCTGGCAAAAATCACATTACGAGCAGTACTTC.

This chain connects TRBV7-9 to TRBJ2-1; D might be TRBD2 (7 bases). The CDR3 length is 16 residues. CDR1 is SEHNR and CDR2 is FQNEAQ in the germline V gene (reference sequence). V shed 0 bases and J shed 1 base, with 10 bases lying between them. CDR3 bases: TGTGCCAGCAGCTTAGCGGGGGGGCCTTCCTACAATGAGCAGTTCTTC. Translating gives CASSLAGGPSYNEQFF.

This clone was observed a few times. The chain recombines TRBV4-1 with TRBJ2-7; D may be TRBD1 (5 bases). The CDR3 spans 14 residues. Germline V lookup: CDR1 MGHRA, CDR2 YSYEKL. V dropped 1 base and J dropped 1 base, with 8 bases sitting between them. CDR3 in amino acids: CASSQATESYEQYF. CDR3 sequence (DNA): TGCGCCAGCAGCCAAGCGACAGAGTCCTACGAGCAGTACTTC.

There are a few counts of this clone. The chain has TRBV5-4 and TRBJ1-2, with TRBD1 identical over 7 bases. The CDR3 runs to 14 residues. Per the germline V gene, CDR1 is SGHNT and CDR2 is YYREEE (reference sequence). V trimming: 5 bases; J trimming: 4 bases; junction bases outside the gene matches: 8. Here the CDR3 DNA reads TGTGCCAGCAGACCCGACAGGGTCGGCTATGGCTACACCTTC. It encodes CASRPDRVGYGYTF.

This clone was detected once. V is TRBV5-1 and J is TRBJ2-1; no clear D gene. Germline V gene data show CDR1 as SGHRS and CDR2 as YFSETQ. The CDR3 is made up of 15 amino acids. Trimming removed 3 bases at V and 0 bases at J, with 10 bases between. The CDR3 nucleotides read TGCGCCAGCAGCTACAGACAAAGCTCCTACAATGAGCAGTTCTTC. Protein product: CASSYRQSSYNEQFF.

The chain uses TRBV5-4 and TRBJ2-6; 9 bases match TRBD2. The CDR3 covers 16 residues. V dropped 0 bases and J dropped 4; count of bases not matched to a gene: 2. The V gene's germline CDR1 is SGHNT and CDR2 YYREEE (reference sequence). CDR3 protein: CASSLVAGAGANVLTF. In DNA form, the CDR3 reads TGTGCCAGCAGCTTGGTAGCGGGGGCCGGGGCCAACGTCCTGACTTTC.

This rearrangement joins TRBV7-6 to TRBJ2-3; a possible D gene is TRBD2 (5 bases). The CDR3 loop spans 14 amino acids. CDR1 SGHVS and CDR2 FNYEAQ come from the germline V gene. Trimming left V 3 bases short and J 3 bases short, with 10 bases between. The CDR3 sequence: CASSLTPGTDTQYF. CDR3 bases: TGTGCCAGCAGCTTGACCCCGGGGACAGATACGCAGTATTTT.

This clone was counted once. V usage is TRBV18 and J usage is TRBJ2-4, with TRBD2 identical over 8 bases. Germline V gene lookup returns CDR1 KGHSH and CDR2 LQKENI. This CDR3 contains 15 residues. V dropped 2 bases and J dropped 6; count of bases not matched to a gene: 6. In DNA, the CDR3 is TGTGCCAGCTCACCAGGACTAGCCGTGGGAAACATTCAGTACTTC. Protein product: CASSPGLAVGNIQYF.

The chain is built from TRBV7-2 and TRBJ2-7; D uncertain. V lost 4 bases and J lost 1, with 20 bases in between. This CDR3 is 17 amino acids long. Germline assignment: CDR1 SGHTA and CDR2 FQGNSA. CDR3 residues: CASSSAFPEALSYEQYF. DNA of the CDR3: TGTGCCAGCAGCTCTGCCTTTCCAGAGGCTTTGTCCTACGAGCAGTACTTC. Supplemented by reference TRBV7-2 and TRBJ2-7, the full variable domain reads GAGVSQSPSNKVTEKGKDVELRCDPISGHTALYWYRQSLGQGLEFLIYFQGNSAPDKSGLPSDRFSAERTGGSVSTLTIQRTQQEDSAVYLCASSSAFPEALSYEQYFGPGTRLTVT.

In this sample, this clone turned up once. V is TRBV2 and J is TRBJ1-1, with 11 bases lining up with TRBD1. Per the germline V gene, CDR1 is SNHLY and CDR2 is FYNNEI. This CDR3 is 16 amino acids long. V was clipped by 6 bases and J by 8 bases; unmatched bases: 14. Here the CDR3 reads CASSTDRGLDRTEAFF. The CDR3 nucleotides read TGTGCCAGCAGCACGGACAGGGGGCTTGATAGGACCGAAGCTTTCTTT.

In nucleotides, the CDR3 is TGCGCCAGCAGTTATAAACCGGGGGGGACCACTGAAGCTTTCTTT. Its translation is CASSYKPGGTTEAFF. The chain joins TRBV5-1 to TRBJ1-1; a weak D match, TRBD1 (5 bases). V shed 5 bases and J shed 4 bases, with 18 bases lying between them. The CDR3 consists of 15 residues. Germline CDR1 and CDR2: SGHRS and YFSETQ.

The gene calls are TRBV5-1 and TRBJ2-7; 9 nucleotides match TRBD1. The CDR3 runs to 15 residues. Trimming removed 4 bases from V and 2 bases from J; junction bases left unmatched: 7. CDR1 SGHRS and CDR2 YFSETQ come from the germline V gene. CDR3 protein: CASSPRQGEPYEQYF. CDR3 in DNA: TGCGCCAGCAGCCCCAGACAGGGGGAACCCTACGAGCAGTACTTC.

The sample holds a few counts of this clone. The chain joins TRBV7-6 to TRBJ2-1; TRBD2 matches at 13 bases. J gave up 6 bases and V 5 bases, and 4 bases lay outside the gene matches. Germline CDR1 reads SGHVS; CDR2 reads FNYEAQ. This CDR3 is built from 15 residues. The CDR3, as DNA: TGTGCCAGCAGCCCGGGACTAGCGGGGACCAATGAGCAGTTCTTC. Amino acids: CASSPGLAGTNEQFF. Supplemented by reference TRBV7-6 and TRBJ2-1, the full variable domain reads GAGVSQSPRYKVTKRGQDVALRCDPISGHVSLYWYRQALGQGPEFLTYFNYEAQQDKSGLPNDRFSAERPEGSISTLTIQRTEQRDSAMYRCASSPGLAGTNEQFFGPGTRLTVL.

This CDR3 reads CASSIDLSLDEQFF. In DNA, the CDR3 is TGTGCCAGTAGTATAGATCTTAGCCTTGATGAGCAGTTCTTC. The chain combines TRBV19 with TRBJ2-1, with unresolved D. There are 14 residues in the CDR3. CDR1 LNHDA and CDR2 SQIVND come from the germline V gene (reference sequence). V lost 0 bases, J lost 8 bases, and 11 bases lay in between. Complete variable domain (other parts from reference TRBV19 and TRBJ2-1): DGGITQSPKYLFRKEGQNVTLSCEQNLNHDAMYWYRQDPGQGLRLIYYSQIVNDFQKGDIAEGYSVSREKKESFPLTVTSAQKNPTAFYLCASSIDLSLDEQFFGPGTRLTVL.

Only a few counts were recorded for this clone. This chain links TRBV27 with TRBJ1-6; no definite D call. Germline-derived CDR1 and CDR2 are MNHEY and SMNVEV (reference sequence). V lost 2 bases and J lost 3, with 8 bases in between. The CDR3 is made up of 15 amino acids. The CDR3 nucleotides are TGTGCCAGCAGTTTAGACGGACTCTATAATTCACCCCTCCACTTT. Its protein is CASSLDGLYNSPLHF.

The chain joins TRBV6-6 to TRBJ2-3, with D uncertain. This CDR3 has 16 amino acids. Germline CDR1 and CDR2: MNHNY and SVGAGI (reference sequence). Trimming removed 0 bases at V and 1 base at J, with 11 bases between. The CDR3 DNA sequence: TGTGCCAGCAGTTACTCGTTCGCGGTGGGCACAGATACGCAGTATTTT. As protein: CASSYSFAVGTDTQYF.

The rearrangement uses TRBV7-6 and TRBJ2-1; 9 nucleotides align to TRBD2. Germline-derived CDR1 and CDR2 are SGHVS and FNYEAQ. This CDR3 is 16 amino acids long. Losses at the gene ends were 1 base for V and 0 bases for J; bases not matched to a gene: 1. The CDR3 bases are TGTGCCAGCAGCTTAGGCGGGGGGGTCTCCTACAATGAGCAGTTCTTC. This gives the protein CASSLGGGVSYNEQFF.

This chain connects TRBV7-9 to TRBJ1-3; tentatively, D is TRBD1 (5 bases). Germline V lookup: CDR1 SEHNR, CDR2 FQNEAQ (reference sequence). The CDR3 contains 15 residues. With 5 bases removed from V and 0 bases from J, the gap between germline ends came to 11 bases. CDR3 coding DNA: TGTGCCAGCAGCCGGACAACAAGCTCTGGAAACACCATATATTTT. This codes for CASSRTTSSGNTIYF.